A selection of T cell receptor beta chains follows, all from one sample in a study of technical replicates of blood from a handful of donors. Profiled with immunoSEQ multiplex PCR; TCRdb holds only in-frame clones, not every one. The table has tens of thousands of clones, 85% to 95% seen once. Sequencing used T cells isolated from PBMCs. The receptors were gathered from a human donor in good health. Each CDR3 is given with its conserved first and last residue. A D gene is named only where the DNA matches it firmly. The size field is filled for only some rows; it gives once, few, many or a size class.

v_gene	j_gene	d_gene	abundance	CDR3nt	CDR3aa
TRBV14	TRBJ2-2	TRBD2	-	TGTGCCAGCAGCCAAGGCCTAGCGGGAGCTGACACCGGGGAGCTGTTTTTT	CASSQGLAGADTGELFF
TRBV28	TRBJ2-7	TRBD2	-	TGTGCCAGCACTTTAAGGACCGGGGCGGGGGGCAGGATATACGAGCAGTACTTC	CASTLRTGAGGRIYEQYF
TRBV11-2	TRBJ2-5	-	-	TGTGCCAGCAGCTTAGGACCGTCAGAGGGAGAGACCCAGTACTTC	CASSLGPSEGETQYF
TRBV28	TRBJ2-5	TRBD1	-	TGTGCCAGCAGTTTCGCTGGACAGGGGGCAATGGTCAGAGAGACCCAGTACTTC	CASSFAGQGAMVRETQYF
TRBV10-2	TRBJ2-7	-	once	TGCGCCAGCAGAGCTCAGGGTCTCTACGAGCAGTACTTC	CASRAQGLYEQYF
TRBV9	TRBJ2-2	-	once	TGTGCCAGCGCGCGGGGCCCCACCGGGGAGCTGTTTTTT	CASARGPTGELFF
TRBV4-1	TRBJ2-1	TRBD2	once	TGCGCCAGCAGCCAAGTCTTACGTAGGGGACTAGCGACGGATGAGCAGTTCTTC	CASSQVLRRGLATDEQFF
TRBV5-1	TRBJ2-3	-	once	TGCGCCAGCAGAACCGGGACGGAGGGAGATACGCAGTATTTT	CASRTGTEGDTQYF
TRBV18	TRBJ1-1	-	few	TGTGCCAGCTCACCACGGGCAGGCGACGTAAACACTGAAGCTTTCTTT	CASSPRAGDVNTEAFF
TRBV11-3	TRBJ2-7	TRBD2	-	TGTGCCAGCAGCTTAGCGCCGGGGGGCGAGCAGTACTTC	CASSLAPGGEQYF
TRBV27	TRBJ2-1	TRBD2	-	TGTGCCAGCAGTCTCCTAGCGGGAGGTGGAAATGAGCAGTTCTTC	CASSLLAGGGNEQFF
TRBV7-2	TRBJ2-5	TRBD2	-	TGTGCCAGCAGCTTAAGTTCTAGCGGGGGAGCAAAGAGACCCCAGTACTTC	CASSLSSSGGAKRPQYF
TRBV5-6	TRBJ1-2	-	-	TGTGCCAGCAGCCCTCTAGGAGGCGGCGATTACTATGGCTACACCTTC	CASSPLGGGDYYGYTF
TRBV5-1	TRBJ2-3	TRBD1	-	TGCGCCAGCAGACCCGGGACAGGATACACAGATACGCAGTATTTT	CASRPGTGYTDTQYF
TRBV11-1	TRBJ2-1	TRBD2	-	TGTGCCAGCAGCTCCAACCCACCCGGTAGCGGGGGATGGAATGAGCAGTTCTTC	CASSSNPPGSGGWNEQFF
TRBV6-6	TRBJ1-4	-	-	TGTGCCAGCAGTCTTGACAGGCCTGCAACTAATGAAAAACTGTTTTTT	CASSLDRPATNEKLFF
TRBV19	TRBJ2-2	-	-	TGTGCCAGTAGTAGGGGGCAGATGTACACCGGGGAGCTGTTTTTT	CASSRGQMYTGELFF
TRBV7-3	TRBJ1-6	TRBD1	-	TGTGCCAGCAGGGCGGGGACAGGGAATTCACCCCTCCACTTT	CASRAGTGNSPLHF
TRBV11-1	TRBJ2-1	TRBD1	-	TGTGCCAGCAGCTTAATTGGTCAGGGGGTAAGGAATGAGCAGTTCTTC	CASSLIGQGVRNEQFF
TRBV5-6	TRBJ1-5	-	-	TGTGCCAGCAGCTTGGCGCGGAGCAATCAGCCCCAGCATTTT	CASSLARSNQPQHF
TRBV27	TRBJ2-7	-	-	TGTGCCAGCACCCCTAGCGAGATCGGCGAGCAGTACTTC	CASTPSEIGEQYF
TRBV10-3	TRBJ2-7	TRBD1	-	TGTGCCATCACCAACGACAGGGACCACGAGCAGTACTTC	CAITNDRDHEQYF
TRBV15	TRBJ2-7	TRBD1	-	TGTGCCACCAGCAAAGAGACAGGGTCTGTGGGCGAGCAGTACTTC	CATSKETGSVGEQYF
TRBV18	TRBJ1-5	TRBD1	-	TGTGCCAGCTCACCACTACAGGGGGTTGATCAGCCCCAGCATTTT	CASSPLQGVDQPQHF
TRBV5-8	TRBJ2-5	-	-	TGTGCTTCGCGGCGGGACCAAGAGACCCAGTACTTC	CASRRDQETQYF
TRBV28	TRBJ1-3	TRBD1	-	TGTGCCAGCAGTTTAACAGGGGTCCTCAGCTCTGGAAACACCATATATTTT	CASSLTGVLSSGNTIYF
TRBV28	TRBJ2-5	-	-	TGTGCCAGCAGTTTATCAGGGGGGAAGGAGACCCAGTACTTC	CASSLSGGKETQYF
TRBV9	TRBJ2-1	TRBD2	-	TGTGCCAGCAGCGTAGTTCCTAGCGGGAGCTACTCCTACAATGAGCAGTTCTTC	CASSVVPSGSYSYNEQFF
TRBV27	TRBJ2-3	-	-	TGTGCCAGCAGCATCACAGATACGCAGTATTTT	CASSITDTQYF
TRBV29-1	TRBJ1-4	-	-	TGCAGCGTTGAAGGGTCCCCAGGGATTTCGGCAACTAATGAAAAACTGTTTTTT	CSVEGSPGISATNEKLFF
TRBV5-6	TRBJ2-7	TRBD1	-	TGTGCCAGCAGCCAACCAGGGACAGGCAGCTCCTACGAGCAGTACTTC	CASSQPGTGSSYEQYF
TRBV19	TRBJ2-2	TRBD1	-	TGTGCCAGTAGTACCGGGACAGGCATCAACACCGGGGAGCTGTTTTTT	CASSTGTGINTGELFF
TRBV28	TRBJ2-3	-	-	TGTGCCAGCATTGGAGGGTCCCGAAGCACAGATACGCAGTATTTT	CASIGGSRSTDTQYF
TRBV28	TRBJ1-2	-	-	TGTGCCAGCAGCCGCCGGGACTTCTATGGCTACACCTTC	CASSRRDFYGYTF
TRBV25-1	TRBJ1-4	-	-	TGTGCCAGCAGTGAATACTTGGGGGCAGGGCGTGAAAAACTGTTTTTT	CASSEYLGAGREKLFF
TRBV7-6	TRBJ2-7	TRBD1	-	TGTGCCAGCAGCCGAGGGACAGGGGGTTCCTACGAGCAGTACTTC	CASSRGTGGSYEQYF
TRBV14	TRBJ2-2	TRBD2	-	TGTGCCAGCAGCCCTTACGGGGGGGCCGGGGAGCTGTTTTTT	CASSPYGGAGELFF
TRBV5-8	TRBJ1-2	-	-	TGTGCCAGCAGCTTAAGACAAAGTGGCTACACCTTC	CASSLRQSGYTF
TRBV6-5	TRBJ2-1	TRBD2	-	TGTGCCAGCAGTTACTCGATGGGACTAGCGGCCCCAGAGCAGTTCTTC	CASSYSMGLAAPEQFF
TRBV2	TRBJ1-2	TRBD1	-	TGTGCCAGCACCGCATCGGTACAGGGGGGATATGGCTACACCTTC	CASTASVQGGYGYTF
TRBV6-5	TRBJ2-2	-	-	TGTGCCAGCAGTTACTCAAACGGGATTTTTATGAAGCTGTTTTTT	CASSYSNGIFMKLFF
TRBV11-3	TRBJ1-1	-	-	TGTGCCAGCAGCTTAGTCGGGGGAACTGAAGCTTTCTTT	CASSLVGGTEAFF
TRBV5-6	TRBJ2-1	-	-	TGTGCCAGCAGCTTGTTCGGGGACTCCTACAATGAGCAGTTCTTC	CASSLFGDSYNEQFF
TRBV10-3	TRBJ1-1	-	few	TGTGCCATCAGTGAGTCGCGAATAGCGAACACTGAAGCTTTCTTT	CAISESRIANTEAFF
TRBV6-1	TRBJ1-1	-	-	TGTGCCAGCAGTGGTACAGGGTTCTCTGAAGCTTTCTTT	CASSGTGFSEAFF
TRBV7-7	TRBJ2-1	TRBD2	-	TGTGCTAGCAGCGGCGGGCTAGCGGGGGGCACTGAGCAGTTCTTC	CASSGGLAGGTEQFF